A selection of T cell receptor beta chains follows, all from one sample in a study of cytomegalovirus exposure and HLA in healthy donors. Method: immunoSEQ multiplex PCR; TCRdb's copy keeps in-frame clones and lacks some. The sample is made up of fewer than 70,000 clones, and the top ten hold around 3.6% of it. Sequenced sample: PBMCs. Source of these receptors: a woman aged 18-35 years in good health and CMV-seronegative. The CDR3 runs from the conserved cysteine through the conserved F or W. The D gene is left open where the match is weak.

CASSESGGGTILDNEQFF	TGTGCCAGCAGTGAATCGGGAGGGGGCACGATCCTAGACAATGAGCAGTTCTTC	TRBV25-1	TRBJ2-1	.
CAWSQGVEKLFF	TGTGCCTGGTCTCAGGGGGTTGAAAAACTGTTTTTT	TRBV30	TRBJ1-4	TRBD1
CASLATYRMNTEAFF	TGTGCCAGTCTGGCCACTTACAGGATGAACACTGAAGCTTTCTTT	TRBV19	TRBJ1-1	.
CASSLGDKPQEKLFF	TGTGCCAGCAGCTTAGGGGACAAGCCGCAAGAAAAACTGTTTTTT	TRBV7-9	TRBJ1-4	.
CASSSGRNTEAFF	TGTGCCAGCAGTTCAGGAAGGAACACTGAAGCTTTCTTT	TRBV27	TRBJ1-1	.
CAWGLQQTKAFF	TGTGCCTGGGGCCTCCAACAGACCAAGGCTTTCTTT	TRBV30	TRBJ1-1	.
CAGSYGSYGYTF	TGTGCCGGTTCCTATGGGAGCTATGGCTACACCTTC	TRBV19	TRBJ1-2	.
CASSGLEAFF	TGTGCCAGCAGTGGACTCGAAGCTTTCTTT	TRBV6-1	TRBJ1-1	.
CSVDGGSNQPQHF	TGCAGCGTTGACGGCGGGAGCAATCAGCCCCAGCATTTT	TRBV29-1	TRBJ1-5	.
CASRTGRYNSPLHF	TGTGCCAGCAGGACAGGCCGCTATAATTCACCCCTCCACTTT	TRBV28	TRBJ1-6	.
CASSPDSDNSPLHF	TGTGCCAGCTCACCGGACAGTGATAATTCACCCCTCCACTTT	TRBV18	TRBJ1-6	.
CASSFKLIYSYNEQFF	TGTGCCAGCAGCTTTAAGCTGATCTACTCCTACAATGAGCAGTTCTTC	TRBV5-4	TRBJ2-1	.
CASSFGTGGAFF	TGTGCCAGCAGCTTTGGGACAGGTGGAGCTTTCTTT	TRBV5-6	TRBJ1-1	TRBD1
CASTGDNQPQHF	TGTGCCAGCACAGGTGACAATCAGCCCCAGCATTTT	TRBV28	TRBJ1-5	.
CASSYSRLGTQYF	TGTGCCAGCAGTTACTCGAGGTTAGGGACCCAGTACTTC	TRBV6-5	TRBJ2-5	.
CASSIGGPNQPQHF	TGTGCCAGTAGTATCGGGGGACCCAATCAGCCCCAGCATTTT	TRBV19	TRBJ1-5	.
CASTGETQYF	TGTGCAAGCACAGGGGAGACCCAGTACTTC	TRBV25-1	TRBJ2-5	.
CASSLGGIYGYTF	TGTGCCAGCTCACTGGGGGGAATCTATGGCTACACCTTC	TRBV18	TRBJ1-2	.
CASSRPGNQPQHF	TGTGCCAGCAGCCGCCCGGGGAATCAGCCCCAGCATTTT	TRBV6-1	TRBJ1-5	.
CASSVGGNPYEQYF	TGTGCCAGCAGCGTAGGCGGGAACCCCTACGAGCAGTACTTC	TRBV9	TRBJ2-7	.
CSVEGTSRNGYTF	TGCAGCGTTGAGGGGACTTCCCGGAATGGCTACACCTTC	TRBV29-1	TRBJ1-2	.
CASSLRSAGVSEQYF	TGTGCCAGCAGCTTAAGATCGGCAGGGGTGAGCGAGCAGTACTTC	TRBV5-8	TRBJ2-7	.
CASSSGLFEQFF	TGTGCCAGCAGCTCAGGGTTGTTCGAGCAGTTCTTC	TRBV14	TRBJ2-1	.
CASSHSSTTSGDEQFF	TGTGCCAGCAGCCATTCGAGTACTACTTCCGGCGATGAGCAGTTCTTC	TRBV4-2	TRBJ2-1	.
CASSLDAGGDGYTF	TGCGCCAGCAGCTTGGATGCAGGGGGCGATGGCTACACCTTC	TRBV5-1	TRBJ1-2	TRBD1
CASSQAAEVREQYF	TGTGCCAGCAGCCAAGCGGCGGAGGTGCGTGAGCAGTACTTC	TRBV4-2	TRBJ2-7	.
CAWFYGAISYTF	TGTGCCTGGTTCTATGGGGCAATCAGCTACACCTTC	TRBV30	TRBJ1-2	.
CASSLEPDSSEAFF	TGTGCCAGCAGCTTAGAGCCCGACAGCTCTGAAGCTTTCTTT	TRBV7-8	TRBJ1-1	.
CASSQGYSFFTDTQYF	TGTGCCAGCAGCCAAGGATACAGCTTTTTCACAGATACGCAGTATTTT	TRBV14	TRBJ2-3	.
CASSLAEDQPQHF	TGTGCCAGCAGCTTAGCGGAGGATCAGCCCCAGCATTTT	TRBV7-6	TRBJ1-5	.
CASSAALDTEAFF	TGTGCCAGCAGCGCCGCCCTAGACACTGAAGCTTTCTTT	TRBV9	TRBJ1-1	.
CASSPDWRNTIYF	TGTGCCAGCTCACCAGACTGGCGAAACACCATATATTTT	TRBV18	TRBJ1-3	.
CAWSPRTVLYF	TGTGCCTGGAGCCCACGGACAGTGTTATATTTT	TRBV30	TRBJ1-3	.
CASSPLAGVIKYEQYF	TGTGCCAGCTCACCCCTCGCGGGAGTTATCAAGTACGAGCAGTACTTC	TRBV18	TRBJ2-7	TRBD2
CASSLAAGSNYGYTF	TGCGCCAGCAGCTTGGCCGCAGGATCAAACTATGGCTACACCTTC	TRBV5-1	TRBJ1-2	.
CASSPGQGASTDTQYF	TGTGCCAGCTCACCGGGACAGGGGGCAAGCACAGATACGCAGTATTTT	TRBV18	TRBJ2-3	TRBD1
CASSPGTLNTGELFF	TGTGCCAGCAGCCCCGGGACACTTAACACCGGGGAGCTGTTTTTT	TRBV9	TRBJ2-2	.
CASSLWQGGNTGELFF	TGTGCCAGTAGCCTGTGGCAGGGGGGGAACACCGGGGAGCTGTTTTTT	TRBV25-1	TRBJ2-2	.
CASSPASASYEQYF	TGTGCCAGCAGCCCGGCTAGCGCCTCCTACGAGCAGTACTTC	TRBV11-2	TRBJ2-7	.
CASRGRYQETQYF	TGCGCCAGCAGGGGGAGGTACCAAGAGACCCAGTACTTC	TRBV4-1	TRBJ2-5	.
CASSQVSSGTYEQYF	TGTGCCAGCAGCCAAGTTTCTAGCGGGACTTACGAGCAGTACTTC	TRBV4-2	TRBJ2-7	TRBD2
CASSLGGRNTEAFF	TGTGCCAGCAGCTTAGGGGGGCGGAACACTGAAGCTTTCTTT	TRBV7-6	TRBJ1-1	.
CASSLGVAGRFVTDTQYF	TGTGCCAGCAGCTTAGGCGTGGCGGGACGGTTTGTCACAGATACGCAGTATTTT	TRBV7-9	TRBJ2-3	.
CAWRSGAGELFF	TGTGCCTGGAGGTCCGGGGCCGGGGAGCTGTTTTTT	TRBV30	TRBJ2-2	.
CATSSRHSGSTDTQYF	TGTGCCACCAGCAGCCGTCATAGCGGGAGCACAGATACGCAGTATTTT	TRBV15	TRBJ2-3	TRBD2